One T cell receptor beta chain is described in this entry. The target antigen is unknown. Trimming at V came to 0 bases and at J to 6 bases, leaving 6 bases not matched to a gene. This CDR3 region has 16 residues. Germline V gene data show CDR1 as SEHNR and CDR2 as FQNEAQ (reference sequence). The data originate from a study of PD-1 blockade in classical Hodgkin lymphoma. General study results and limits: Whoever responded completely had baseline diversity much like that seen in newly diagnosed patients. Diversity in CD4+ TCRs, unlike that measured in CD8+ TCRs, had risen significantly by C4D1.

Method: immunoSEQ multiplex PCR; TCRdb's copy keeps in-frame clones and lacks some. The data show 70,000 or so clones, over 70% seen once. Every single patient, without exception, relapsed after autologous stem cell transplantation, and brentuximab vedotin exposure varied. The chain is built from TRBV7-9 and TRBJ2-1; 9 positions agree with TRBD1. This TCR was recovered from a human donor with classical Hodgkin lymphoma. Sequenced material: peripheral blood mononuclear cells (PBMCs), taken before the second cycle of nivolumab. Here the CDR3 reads CASSLARGTGLNEQFF. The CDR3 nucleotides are TGTGCCAGCAGCTTAGCGAGGGGGACAGGGCTCAATGAGCAGTTCTTC.